The T cell receptor (beta chain) under discussion was sequenced for a study of tumor-infiltrating lymphocytes in primary liver carcinoma (dated by TCRdb to the late 2010s). For the study in its entirety: Of the five patients, three men and two women aged 30 to 69 years, four had hepatocellular carcinoma and one had combined HCC and intrahepatic cholangiocarcinoma. Tumors of the five patients were stage T1-T3 N0M0 with maximum diameters of about 4.2 to 10 cm. Each sample produced roughly 3.65 to 7.5 million productive TCRbeta reads, and read depth showed no significant difference between tissue types. The study combined TCRbeta repertoire sequencing, expression microarrays and whole-exome sequencing across five regions of each liver tumor, with adjacent normal tissue and blood. A total of 35 or so specimens from 5 patients, comprising some 25 tumor regions, 5 adjacent noncancerous liver tissues and 5 peripheral blood samples, were covered by TCRbeta repertoire sequencing. Agilent mRNA microarray profiling was performed on the approximately 25 tumor region samples to relate TCRbeta repertoire diversity to the local molecular phenotype. Reproducibility between technical replicate repertoires was high, with correlation coefficients above 0.95 and mean shared-clone rates around 0.88. The investigation overall reported the following: Only the TCR beta chain was sequenced, so true repertoire diversity is likely underestimated because unpaired alpha chains were not captured. Only four or five patients were included in the study, and the authors note that the findings should be validated in a larger study. Comparison of CD4+ and CD8+ T cell repertoires was precluded by the use of bulk unsorted samples. Repertoire overlap was higher between tumor regions (mean about 36%) than tumor-adjacent (approximately 17%) or tumor-blood (about 14%) pairs, consistent with antigen-driven expansion. Just about 7-25% of top clones turned up in all five regions of a tumor, which suggests spatial heterogeneity among tumor-infiltrating T cells. The top 250 clones accounted for a significantly greater share of the repertoire in tumors than in blood (p = 0.039).

TCRbeta-specific cDNA was reverse-transcribed from approximately 460 ng total RNA using a constant-region primer and ProtoScript II reverse transcriptase. Construction of the TCRbeta libraries relied on three nested rounds of multiplex PCR, following a slightly modified ARM-PCR procedure. Each of the first two PCR rounds ran for roughly 11 cycles and used multiplex TRBV1-TRBV30 forward primers together with a Cbeta reverse primer. Sample barcodes and Illumina adapters were added in a final 25-cycle PCR with Deep VentR polymerase. Before sequencing, amplicons between 200 and 500 bp were purified from gel using a QIAquick gel extraction kit. The TCRbeta amplicons were sequenced with 250-bp paired-end reads on an Illumina HiSeq 2500. The study's processing was this. Reads were quality-trimmed with Trimmomatic v0.33, and paired reads were merged with FLASH v1.2.11 to recover full CDR3 sequences. V, D and J germline segments were assigned to the rearranged TCRbeta sequences by MiGEC v1.2.1b. Clonotype statistics and Shannon-Wiener diversity indices were computed with VDJtools v1.0.0. Except for diversity analysis, only the 250 most abundant clonotypes of each sample were used in subsequent analyses to reduce sampling bias. The raw public reads went through TCRdb reprocessing: fastp at Q25, MiXCR clone calling, in-frame beta chains kept. A single entry per CDR3 protein holds the most common genes and DNA from its merged rows. TCRdb's processing, not the authors' own work, is the source of the V and J calls. Across this sample there are 95,000 to 100,000 distinct CDR3 sequences, with around 66% seen only once. Roughly 12% of the sample goes to the ten largest clones.

Turning to this clonotype: Its specific antigen is unknown. The junction differs from germline at one of its ends, possibly a read error.

Reading from cysteine to phenylalanine, the CDR3 counts 15 amino acids. CDR3 DNA only is kept here, 45 bases in frame from base 1. Sequences MNHNS (CDR1) and SASEGT (CDR2) are obtained from the germline V gene. Without any cell sorting, total RNA and DNA were extracted together from 20-30 mg of bulk tissue using the AllPrep DNA/RNA mini kit. Four to six patients with histopathologically diagnosed primary liver carcinoma underwent surgical resection in China between 2015 and early 2016. Patients had chronic HBV infection and were treatment-naive at sampling. Each tumor was sampled at five spatially separated regions: the superior, inferior, left-lateral and right-lateral poles and the tumor centre. Histology showed that every tumor sample contained more than 80% viable tumor cells. Each fresh piece of tumor and adjacent tissue was cut in two, with one half stored in RNAlater at -80 degrees C and the other half sent for histology.

Source material: liver tumor tissue from sampling region 2. This specimen's cell subset or site label, interpreted: tumor region T2, inferior pole. This receptor was obtained from a woman in her sixties or seventies with primary liver carcinoma and hepatitis B virus infection. The chain links TRBV6-1 with TRBJ2-3, with an unclear D gene assignment. The CDR3 here reads CASSDGGFRTDTLYF. The DNA reads as follows: TGTGCCAGCAGTGACGGTGGCTTTCGTACAGATACGCTGTATTTT.